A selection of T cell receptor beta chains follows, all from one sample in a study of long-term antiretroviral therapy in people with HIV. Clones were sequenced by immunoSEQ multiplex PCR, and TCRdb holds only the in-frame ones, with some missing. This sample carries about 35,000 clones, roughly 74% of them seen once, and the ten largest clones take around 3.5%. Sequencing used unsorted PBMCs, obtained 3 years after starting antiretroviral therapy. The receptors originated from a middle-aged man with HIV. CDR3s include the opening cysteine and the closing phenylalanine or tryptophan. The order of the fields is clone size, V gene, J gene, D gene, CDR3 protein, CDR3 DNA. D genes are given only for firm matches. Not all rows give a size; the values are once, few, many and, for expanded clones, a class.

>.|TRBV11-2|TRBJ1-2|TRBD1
CASSLVAGGGYGYTF
TGTGCCAGCAGCTTAGTGGCAGGGGGGGGCTATGGCTACACCTTC
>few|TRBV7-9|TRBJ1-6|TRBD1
CASSGGQGDNSPLHF
TGTGCCAGCAGCGGCGGACAGGGGGATAATTCACCCCTCCACTTT
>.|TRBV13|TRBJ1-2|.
CASSFPSFYGYTF
TGTGCCAGCAGCTTCCCCAGCTTCTATGGCTACACCTTC
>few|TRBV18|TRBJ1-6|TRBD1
CASSPLDRESSPLHF
TGTGCCAGCTCACCACTTGACAGGGAAAGTTCACCCCTCCACTTT
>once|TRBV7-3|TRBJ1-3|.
CASSSTVPNSGNTIYF
TGTGCCAGCAGCTCCACAGTCCCCAACTCTGGAAACACCATATATTTT
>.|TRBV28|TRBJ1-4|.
CASGGATNEKLFF
TGTGCGAGCGGGGGGGCAACTAATGAAAAACTGTTTTTT
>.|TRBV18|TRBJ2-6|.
CASSPPGRENGGANVLTF
TGTGCCAGCTCACCACCCGGCAGGGAGAACGGTGGGGCCAACGTCCTGACTTTC
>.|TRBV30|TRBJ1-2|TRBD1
CAWSVLGQGFRSYGYTF
TGTGCCTGGAGTGTTTTGGGACAGGGTTTCCGGAGCTATGGCTACACCTTC
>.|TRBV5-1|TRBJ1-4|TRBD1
CASTRTGGTNEKLFF
TGCGCCAGCACTCGGACAGGGGGTACTAATGAAAAACTGTTTTTT
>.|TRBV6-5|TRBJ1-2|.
CASTSRQEPFYGYTF
TGTGCCAGCACCTCTAGACAGGAACCTTTCTATGGCTACACCTTC
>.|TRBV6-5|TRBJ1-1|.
CASSSFDFEAFF
TGTGCCAGCAGTTCCTTCGACTTTGAAGCTTTCTTT